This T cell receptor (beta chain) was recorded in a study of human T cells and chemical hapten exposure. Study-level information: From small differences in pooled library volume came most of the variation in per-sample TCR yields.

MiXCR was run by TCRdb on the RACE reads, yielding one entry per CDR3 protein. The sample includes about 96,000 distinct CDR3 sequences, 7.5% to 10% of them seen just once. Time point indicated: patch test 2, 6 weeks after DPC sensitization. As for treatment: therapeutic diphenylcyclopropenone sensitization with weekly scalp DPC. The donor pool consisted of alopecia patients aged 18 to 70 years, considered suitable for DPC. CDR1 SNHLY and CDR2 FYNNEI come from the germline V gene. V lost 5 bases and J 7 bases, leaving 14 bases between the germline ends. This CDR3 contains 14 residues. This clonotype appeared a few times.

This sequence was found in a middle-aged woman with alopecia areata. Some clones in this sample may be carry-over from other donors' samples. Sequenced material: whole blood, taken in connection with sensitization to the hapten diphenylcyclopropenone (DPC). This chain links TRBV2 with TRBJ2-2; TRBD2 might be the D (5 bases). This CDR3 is CASSPKRAFGELFF. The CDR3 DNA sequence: TGTGCCAGCAGTCCCAAGAGGGCCTTCGGGGAGCTGTTTTTT.